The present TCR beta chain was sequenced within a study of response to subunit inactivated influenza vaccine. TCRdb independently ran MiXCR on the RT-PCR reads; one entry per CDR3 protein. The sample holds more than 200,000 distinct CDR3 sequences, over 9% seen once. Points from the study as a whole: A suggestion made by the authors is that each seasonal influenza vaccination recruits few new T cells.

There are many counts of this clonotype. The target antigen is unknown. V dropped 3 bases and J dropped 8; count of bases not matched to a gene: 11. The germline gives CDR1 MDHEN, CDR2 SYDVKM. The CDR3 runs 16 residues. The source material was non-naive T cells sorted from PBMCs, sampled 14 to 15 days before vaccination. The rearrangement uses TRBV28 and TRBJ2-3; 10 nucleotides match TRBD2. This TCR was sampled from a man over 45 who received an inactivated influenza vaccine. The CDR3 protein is CASSFRPSGSMGTQYF. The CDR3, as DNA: TGTGCCAGCAGTTTTCGACCTAGCGGGAGTATGGGTACGCAGTATTTT.